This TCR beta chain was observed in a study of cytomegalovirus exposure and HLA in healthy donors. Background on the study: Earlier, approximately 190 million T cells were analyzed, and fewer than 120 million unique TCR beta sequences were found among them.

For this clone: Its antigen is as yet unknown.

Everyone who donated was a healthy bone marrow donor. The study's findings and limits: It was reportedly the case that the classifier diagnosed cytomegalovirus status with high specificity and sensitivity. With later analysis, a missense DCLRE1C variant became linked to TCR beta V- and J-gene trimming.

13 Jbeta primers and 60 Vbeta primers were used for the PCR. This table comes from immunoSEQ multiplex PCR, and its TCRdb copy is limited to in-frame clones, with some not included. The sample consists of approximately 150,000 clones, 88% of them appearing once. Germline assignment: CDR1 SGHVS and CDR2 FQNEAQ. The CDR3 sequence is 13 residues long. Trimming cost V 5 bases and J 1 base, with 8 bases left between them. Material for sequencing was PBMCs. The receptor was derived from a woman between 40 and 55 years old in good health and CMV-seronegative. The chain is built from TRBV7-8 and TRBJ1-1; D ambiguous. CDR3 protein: CASSLLGNTEAFF. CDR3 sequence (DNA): TGTGCCAGCAGCCTACTCGGGAACACTGAAGCTTTCTTT.